This TCR beta chain emerged from a study of technical replicates of blood from a few donors. The V end lost 7 bases, the J end lost 6 bases, and 15 bases lay between the germline ends. Germline V gene data show CDR1 as ENHRY and CDR2 as SYGVKD. The CDR3 runs 13 residues. This table comes from immunoSEQ multiplex PCR, and its TCRdb copy is limited to in-frame clones, with some not included. The data show roughly 79,000 clones, with about 92% seen just once and less than 0.5% held by the top ten. Only one count was recorded for this clone. This sequence originates from a human donor in good health. The chain couples TRBV10-3 to TRBJ1-1, with D possibly being TRBD1 (5 bases). Sample: T cells isolated from PBMCs. DNA for the CDR3: TGTGCCATCACCCGTTCTGGGGGGGCTGAAGCTTTCTTT. This gives the protein CAITRSGGAEAFF.